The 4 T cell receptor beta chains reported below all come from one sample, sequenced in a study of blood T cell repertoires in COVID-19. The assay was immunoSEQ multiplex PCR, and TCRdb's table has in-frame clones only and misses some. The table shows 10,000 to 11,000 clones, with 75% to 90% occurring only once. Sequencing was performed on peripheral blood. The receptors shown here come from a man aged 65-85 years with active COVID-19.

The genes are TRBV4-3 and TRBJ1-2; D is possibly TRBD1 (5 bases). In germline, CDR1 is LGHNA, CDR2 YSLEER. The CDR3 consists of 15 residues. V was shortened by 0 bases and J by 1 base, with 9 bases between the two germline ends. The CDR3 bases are TGCGCCAGCAGCCAAGATGGCAGGGATAACTATGGCTACACCTTC. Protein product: CASSQDGRDNYGYTF.

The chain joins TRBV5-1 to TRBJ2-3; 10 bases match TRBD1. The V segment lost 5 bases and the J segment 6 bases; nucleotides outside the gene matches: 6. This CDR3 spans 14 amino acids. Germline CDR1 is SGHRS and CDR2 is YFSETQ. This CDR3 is CASSSGQGGDTQYF. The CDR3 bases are TGCGCCAGCAGTTCCGGACAGGGGGGCGATACGCAGTATTTT.

Here the CDR3 DNA reads TGTGCCAGCAGCTTCGGACAGGGTAGCCTCCGAGAGACCCAGTACTTC. This sequence encodes CASSFGQGSLRETQYF. The chain links TRBV5-4 to TRBJ2-5; 8 bases agree with TRBD1. J gave up 4 bases and V 2 bases, and 10 bases lay outside the gene matches. The CDR3 length is 16 residues. The germline CDR1 and CDR2 sequences are SGHNT and YYREEE (reference sequence).

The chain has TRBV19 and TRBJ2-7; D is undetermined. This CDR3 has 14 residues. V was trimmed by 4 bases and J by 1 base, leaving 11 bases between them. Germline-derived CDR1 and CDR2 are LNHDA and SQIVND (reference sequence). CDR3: CASSTVSASYEQYF. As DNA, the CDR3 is TGTGCCAGTAGTACGGTCTCAGCGTCCTACGAGCAGTACTTC.